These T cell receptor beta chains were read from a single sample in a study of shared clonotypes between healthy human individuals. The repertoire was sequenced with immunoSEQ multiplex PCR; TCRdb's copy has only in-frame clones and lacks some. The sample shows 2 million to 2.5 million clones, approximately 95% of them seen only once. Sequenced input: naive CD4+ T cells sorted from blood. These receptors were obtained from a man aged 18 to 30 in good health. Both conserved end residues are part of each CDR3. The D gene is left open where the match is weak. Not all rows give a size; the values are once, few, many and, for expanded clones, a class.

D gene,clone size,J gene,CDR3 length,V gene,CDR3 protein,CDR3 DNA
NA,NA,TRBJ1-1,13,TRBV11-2,CASSPGRGPEAFF,TGTGCCAGCAGCCCAGGACGGGGACCTGAAGCTTTCTTT
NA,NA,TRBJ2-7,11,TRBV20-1,CSGGGLYEQYF,TGCAGTGGCGGGGGCCTGTACGAGCAGTACTTC
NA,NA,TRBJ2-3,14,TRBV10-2,CASREAGEGGTQYF,TGCGCCAGCAGAGAGGCAGGGGAAGGGGGTACGCAGTATTTT
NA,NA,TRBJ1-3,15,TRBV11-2,CASSLSGVGVGTIYF,TGTGCCAGCAGCTTATCCGGGGTAGGGGTCGGCACCATATATTTT
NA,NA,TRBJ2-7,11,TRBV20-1,CSATEQTEAYF,TGCAGTGCTACAGAACAGACAGAGGCGTACTTC
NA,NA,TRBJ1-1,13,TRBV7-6,CASSPQGYTEAFF,TGTGCCAGCAGCCCCCAAGGGTACACTGAAGCTTTCTTT
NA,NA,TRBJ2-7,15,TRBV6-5,CASSSYGTFGYEQYF,TGTGCCAGCAGTTCGTACGGGACATTCGGCTACGAGCAGTACTTC
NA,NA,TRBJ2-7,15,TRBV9,CASSVAGSPLYEQYF,TGTGCCAGCAGCGTAGCCGGGAGTCCTCTCTACGAGCAGTACTTC
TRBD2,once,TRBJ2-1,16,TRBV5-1,CASSLGTSGRRSEQFF,TGCGCCAGCAGCTTAGGGACTAGCGGGAGAAGGAGTGAGCAGTTCTTC
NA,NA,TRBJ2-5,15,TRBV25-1,CASSEVGLSLETQYF,TGTGCCAGCAGTGAAGTGGGCCTTAGCCTGGAGACCCAGTACTTC
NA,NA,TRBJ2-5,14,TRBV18,CASSPSGTQETQYF,TGTGCCAGCTCACCATCGGGAACCCAAGAGACCCAGTACTTC
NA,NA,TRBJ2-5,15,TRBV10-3,CAISGSPATQETQYF,TGTGCCATCAGTGGCTCCCCGGCCACACAAGAGACCCAGTACTTC
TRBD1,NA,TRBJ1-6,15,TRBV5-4,CASSLQGALYSPLHF,TGTGCCAGCAGCTTACAGGGGGCGCTTTATTCACCCCTCCACTTT
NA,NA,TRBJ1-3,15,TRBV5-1,CASGIGTVSGNTIYF,TGCGCCAGCGGAATCGGGACGGTCTCTGGAAACACCATATATTTT
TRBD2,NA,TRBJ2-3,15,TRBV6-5,CASSPVAGIGDTQYF,TGTGCCAGCAGTCCCGTAGCGGGGATCGGGGATACGCAGTATTTT
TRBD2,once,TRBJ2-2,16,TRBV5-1,CASSLGTSGNTGELFF,TGCGCCAGCAGCTTAGGGACTAGCGGAAACACCGGGGAGCTGTTTTTT
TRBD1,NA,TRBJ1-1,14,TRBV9,CASGAGTGATEAFF,TGTGCCAGCGGAGCTGGGACAGGGGCCACTGAAGCTTTCTTT
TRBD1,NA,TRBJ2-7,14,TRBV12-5,CASGDRDRGHEQYF,TGTGCTAGTGGGGACCGGGACAGGGGCCACGAGCAGTACTTC
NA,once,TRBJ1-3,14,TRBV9,CASSVAAKGNTIYF,TGTGCCAGCAGCGTAGCGGCTAAGGGGAACACCATATATTTT
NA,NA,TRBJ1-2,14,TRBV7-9,CASSPWGITGGYTF,TGTGCCAGCAGCCCCTGGGGGATCACCGGCGGCTACACCTTC
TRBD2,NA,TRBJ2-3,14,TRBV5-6,CASSPSGSTDTQYF,TGTGCCAGCAGCCCTAGCGGGAGCACAGATACGCAGTATTTT
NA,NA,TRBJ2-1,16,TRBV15,CATSRGPGRGNNEQFF,TGTGCCACCAGCAGAGGCCCCGGGAGAGGAAACAATGAGCAGTTCTTC
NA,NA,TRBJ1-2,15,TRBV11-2,CASSLNGAGQYGYTF,TGTGCCAGCAGCTTAAACGGTGCGGGGCAGTATGGCTACACCTTC
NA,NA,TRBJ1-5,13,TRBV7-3,CASSLTVHQPQHF,TGTGCCAGCAGCCTTACGGTCCATCAGCCCCAGCATTTT
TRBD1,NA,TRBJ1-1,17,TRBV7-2,CASSFGQGAHLNTEAFF,TGTGCCAGCAGCTTCGGACAGGGGGCGCACCTCAACACTGAAGCTTTCTTT
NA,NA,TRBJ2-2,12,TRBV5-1,CASSFTTGELFF,TGCGCCAGCAGCTTCACCACCGGGGAGCTGTTTTTT
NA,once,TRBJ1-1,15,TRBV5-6,CASSLSLHGDTEAFF,TGTGCCAGCAGCTTGAGTCTACACGGGGACACTGAAGCTTTCTTT
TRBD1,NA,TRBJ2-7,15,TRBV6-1,CASSFLMDRGYEQYF,TGTGCCAGCAGCTTCCTGATGGACAGGGGGTACGAGCAGTACTTC
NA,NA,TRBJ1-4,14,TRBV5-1,CASSLDSTNEKLFF,TGCGCCAGCAGCTTGGACTCAACTAATGAAAAACTGTTTTTT
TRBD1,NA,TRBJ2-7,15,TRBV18,CASSPPRDRAYEQYF,TGTGCCAGCTCACCTCCCCGGGACAGAGCCTACGAGCAGTACTTC
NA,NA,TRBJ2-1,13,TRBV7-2,CASSLTGSNEQFF,TGTGCCAGCAGTCTAACAGGGTCCAATGAGCAGTTCTTC
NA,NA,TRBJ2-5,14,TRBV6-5,CASSYSDGRETQYF,TGTGCCAGCAGTTACTCGGACGGGAGAGAGACCCAGTACTTC
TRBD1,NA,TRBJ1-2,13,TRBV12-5,CASGHGTDYGYTF,TGTGCTAGTGGTCACGGGACAGACTATGGCTACACCTTC
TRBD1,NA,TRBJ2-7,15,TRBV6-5,CASSYSRDSAYEQYF,TGTGCCAGCAGTTACTCGAGGGACAGTGCCTACGAGCAGTACTTC
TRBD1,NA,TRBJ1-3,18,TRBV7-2,CASSSYPLTGGSGNTIYF,TGTGCCAGCAGCTCCTATCCTCTGACAGGGGGTTCTGGAAACACCATATATTTT
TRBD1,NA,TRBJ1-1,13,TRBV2,CASRDGQGFNSFF,TGTGCCAGCAGGGACGGACAGGGTTTTAATTCTTTCTTT
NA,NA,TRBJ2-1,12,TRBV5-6,CASSLPGYEQFF,TGTGCCAGCAGCTTACCGGGTTATGAGCAGTTCTTC
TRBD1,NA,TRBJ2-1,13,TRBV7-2,CASSLADRGRQFF,TGTGCCAGCAGCTTAGCGGACAGGGGGCGGCAGTTCTTC
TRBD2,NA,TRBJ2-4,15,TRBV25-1,CASSRGGGLKNIQYF,TGTGCCAGCAGTAGAGGCGGGGGGTTAAAAAACATTCAGTACTTC
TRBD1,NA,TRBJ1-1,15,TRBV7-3,CASSSTGALNTEAFF,TGTGCCAGCAGCTCCACAGGGGCTCTAAACACTGAAGCTTTCTTT
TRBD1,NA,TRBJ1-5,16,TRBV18,CASSPGQLGSNQPQHF,TGTGCCAGCTCACCGGGACAGCTAGGAAGCAATCAGCCCCAGCATTTT
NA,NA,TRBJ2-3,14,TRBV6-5,CASSYGGSTDTQYF,TGTGCCAGCAGTTACGGAGGGAGCACAGATACGCAGTATTTT
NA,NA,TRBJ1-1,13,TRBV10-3,CAIKAGVDTEAFF,TGTGCCATCAAAGCGGGGGTGGACACTGAAGCTTTCTTT
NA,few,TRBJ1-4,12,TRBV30,CAWSVRSEKLFF,TGTGCCTGGAGTGTCAGGAGTGAAAAACTGTTTTTT
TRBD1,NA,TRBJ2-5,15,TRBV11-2,CASSGASRGRETQYF,TGTGCCAGCAGCGGAGCCTCGAGGGGGCGAGAGACCCAGTACTTC
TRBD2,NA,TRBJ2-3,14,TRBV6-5,CASRKGLASDTQYF,TGTGCCAGCAGAAAGGGACTAGCGTCTGATACGCAGTATTTT